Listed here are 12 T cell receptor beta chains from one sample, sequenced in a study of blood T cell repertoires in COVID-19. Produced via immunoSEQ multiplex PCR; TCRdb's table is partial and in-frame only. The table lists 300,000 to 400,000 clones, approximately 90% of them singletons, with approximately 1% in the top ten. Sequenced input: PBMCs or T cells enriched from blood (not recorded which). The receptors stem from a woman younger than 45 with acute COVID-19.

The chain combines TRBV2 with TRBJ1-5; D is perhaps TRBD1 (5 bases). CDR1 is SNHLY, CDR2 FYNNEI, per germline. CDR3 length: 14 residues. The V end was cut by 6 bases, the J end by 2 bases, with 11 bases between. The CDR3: CASSAGGGNQPQHF. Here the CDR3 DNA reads TGTGCCAGCAGCGCGGGGGGGGGCAATCAGCCCCAGCATTTT.

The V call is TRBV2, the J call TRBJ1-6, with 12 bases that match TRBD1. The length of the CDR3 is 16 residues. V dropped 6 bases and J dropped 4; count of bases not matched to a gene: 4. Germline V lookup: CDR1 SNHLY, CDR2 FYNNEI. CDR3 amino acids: CASSAGQGAYNSPLHF. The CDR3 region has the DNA TGTGCCAGCAGCGCGGGACAGGGGGCATATAATTCACCCCTCCACTTT. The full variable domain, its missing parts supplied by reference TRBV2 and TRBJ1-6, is EPEVTQTPSHQVTQMGQEVILRCVPISNHLYFYWYRQILGQKVEFLVSFYNNEISEKSEIFDDQFSVERPDGSNFTLKIRSTKLEDSAMYFCASSAGQGAYNSPLHFGNGTRLTVT.

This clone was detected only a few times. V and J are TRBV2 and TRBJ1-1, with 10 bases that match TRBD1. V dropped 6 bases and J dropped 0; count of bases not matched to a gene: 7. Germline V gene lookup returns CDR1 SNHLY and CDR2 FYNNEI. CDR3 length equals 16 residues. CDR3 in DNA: TGTGCCAGCAGGGGGGGACAGGGGATCGTGAACACTGAAGCTTTCTTT. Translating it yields CASRGGQGIVNTEAFF.

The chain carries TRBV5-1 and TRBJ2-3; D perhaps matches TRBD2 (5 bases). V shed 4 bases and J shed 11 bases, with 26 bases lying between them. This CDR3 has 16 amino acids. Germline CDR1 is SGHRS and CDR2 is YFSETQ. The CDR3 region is CASSLEAQRSGIGQYF. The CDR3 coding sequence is TGCGCCAGCAGCCTGGAGGCCCAGCGCTCCGGGATCGGGCAGTATTTT.

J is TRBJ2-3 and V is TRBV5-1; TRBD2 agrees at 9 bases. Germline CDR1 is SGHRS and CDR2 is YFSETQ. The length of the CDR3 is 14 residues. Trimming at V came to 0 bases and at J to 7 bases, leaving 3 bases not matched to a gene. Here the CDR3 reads CASSLGGGAHTQYF. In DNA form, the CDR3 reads TGCGCCAGCAGCTTGGGCGGGGGGGCCCATACGCAGTATTTT. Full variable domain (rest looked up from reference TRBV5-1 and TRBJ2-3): KAGVTQTPRYLIKTRGQQVTLSCSPISGHRSVSWYQQTPGQGLQFLFEYFSETQRNKGNFPGRFSGRQFSNSRSEMNVSTLELGDSALYLCASSLGGGAHTQYFGPGTRLTVL.

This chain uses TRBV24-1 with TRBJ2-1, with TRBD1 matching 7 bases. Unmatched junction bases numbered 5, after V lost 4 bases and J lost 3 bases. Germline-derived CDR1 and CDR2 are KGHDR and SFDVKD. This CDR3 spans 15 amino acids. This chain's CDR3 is CATSDPGQLYNEQFF. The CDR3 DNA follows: TGTGCCACCAGTGACCCGGGACAGCTCTACAATGAGCAGTTCTTC.

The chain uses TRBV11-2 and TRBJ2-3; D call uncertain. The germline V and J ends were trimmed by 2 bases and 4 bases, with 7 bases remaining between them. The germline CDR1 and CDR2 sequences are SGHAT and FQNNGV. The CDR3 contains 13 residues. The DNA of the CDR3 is TGTGCCAGCAGCTTAACGGGTTCAGATACGCAGTATTTT. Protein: CASSLTGSDTQYF.

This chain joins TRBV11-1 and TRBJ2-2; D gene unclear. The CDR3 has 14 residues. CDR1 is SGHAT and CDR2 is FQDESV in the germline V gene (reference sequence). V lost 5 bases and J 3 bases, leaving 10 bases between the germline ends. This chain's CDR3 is CASSRLEDTGELFF. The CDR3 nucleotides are TGTGCCAGCAGCCGCCTAGAGGACACCGGGGAGCTGTTTTTT.

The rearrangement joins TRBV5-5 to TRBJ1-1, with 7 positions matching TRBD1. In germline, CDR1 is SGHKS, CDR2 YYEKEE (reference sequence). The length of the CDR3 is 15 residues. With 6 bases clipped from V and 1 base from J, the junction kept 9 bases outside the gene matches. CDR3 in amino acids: CASNRQRQGNTEAFF. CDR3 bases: TGTGCCAGCAACCGACAAAGACAGGGGAACACTGAAGCTTTCTTT.

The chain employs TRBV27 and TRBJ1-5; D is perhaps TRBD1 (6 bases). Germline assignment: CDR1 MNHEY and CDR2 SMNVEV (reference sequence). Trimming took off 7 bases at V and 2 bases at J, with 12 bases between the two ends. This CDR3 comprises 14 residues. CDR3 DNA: TGTGCCAGCAAGGGGGGGATCGGCAATCAGCCCCAGCATTTT. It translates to CASKGGIGNQPQHF.

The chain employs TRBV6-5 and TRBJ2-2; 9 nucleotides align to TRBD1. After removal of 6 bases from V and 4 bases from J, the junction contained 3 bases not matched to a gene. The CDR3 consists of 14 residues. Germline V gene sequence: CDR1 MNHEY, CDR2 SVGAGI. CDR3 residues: CASRGTGLTGELFF. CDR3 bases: TGTGCCAGCAGAGGGACAGGGCTCACCGGGGAGCTGTTTTTT.

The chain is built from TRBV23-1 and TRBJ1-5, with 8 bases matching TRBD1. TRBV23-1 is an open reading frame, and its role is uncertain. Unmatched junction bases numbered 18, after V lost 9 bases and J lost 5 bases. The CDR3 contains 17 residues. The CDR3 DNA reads TGCGCCAGTAAAAAAAAACCCGGGACAGGCCATCATCAGCCCCAGCATTTT. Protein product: CASKKKPGTGHHQPQHF.